This T cell receptor (beta chain) was recorded in a study of T-cell memory formation after mild COVID-19. MiXCR, run by TCRdb on the 5' RACE reads, gives a single entry per CDR3 protein. Of 100,000 to 150,000 distinct CDR3 sequences listed, approximately 15% were seen once; the top ten hold 4.5% to 5.5%. This clonotype was found a few times. Looked up from germline, CDR1 is DFQATT and CDR2 is SNEGSKA (reference sequence). The V and J ends lost 0 bases and 2 bases respectively, with 14 bases between them. The CDR3 is 15 amino acids. The receptor's source is a man younger than 30 who had mild COVID-19 (a few samples of this study predate the infection). Cell type and time point are not known. Sequenced sample: PBMCs or a T cell subset sorted from them (not recorded which). The chain carries TRBV20-1 and TRBJ2-7; weak D call: TRBD1 (6 bases). The chain's CDR3 is CSARDKQDSPYEQYV. The CDR3 DNA reads TGCAGTGCTAGAGATAAACAGGACAGTCCCTACGAGCAGTACGTC.